This passage covers 20 T cell receptor beta chains from one sample sequenced in a study of Graves' ophthalmopathy and Graves' hyperthyroidism. RNA transcripts yielded amplified TCR beta CDR3 regions. An opening RT-PCR round employed HTBI primers and preceded a second-round multiplex PCR. TCRdb analysed the multiplex PCR reads with MiXCR anew, one entry per CDR3 protein. The table shows approximately 210,000 distinct CDR3 sequences, with under 30% occurring only once. The sequenced sample consisted of peripheral blood. The receptors derive from a man in his fifties with Graves' ophthalmopathy.

The chain carries TRBV6-1 and TRBJ2-7; D is unclear. Deletions cut 6 bases from V and 6 bases from J, with 18 bases between. The CDR3 contains 14 residues. Germline CDR1 and CDR2: MNHNS and SASEGT. The CDR3 DNA follows: TGTGCCAGCAGCTTTCCTAAACCGTCCGCCGAGCAGTACTTC. This gives the protein CASSFPKPSAEQYF.

This chain joins TRBV12-3 or TRBV12-4 and TRBJ2-7; 8 positions match TRBD2. Trimming cost V 6 bases and J 3 bases; bases outside gene matches: 4. This CDR3 has 13 amino acids. CDR3 region: CASRSGTSYEQYF. The CDR3 bases are TGTGCCAGCAGATCCGGGACTAGCTACGAGCAGTACTTC.

The chain joins TRBV6-5 to TRBJ2-2; 12 positions agree with TRBD2. V shed 4 bases and J 5 bases; nucleotides not matched to a gene: 5. The germline V gene encodes CDR1 MNHEY and CDR2 SVGAGI. This CDR3 contains 16 residues. The CDR3 nucleotides read TGTGCCAGCAGTTCCGGGACTAGCGGGTATACCGGGGAGCTGTTTTTT. This sequence encodes CASSSGTSGYTGELFF.

The chain recombines TRBV11-2 with TRBJ2-7, with TRBD1 matching over 9 bases. Germline lookup yields CDR1 SGHAT and CDR2 FQNNGV. J gave up 0 bases and V 2 bases, and 8 bases lay outside the gene matches. The CDR3 runs to 17 residues. The CDR3 nucleotides read TGTGCCAGCAGCTTACCACCGGGACAGGGACGCTCCTACGAGCAGTACTTC. It translates to CASSLPPGQGRSYEQYF.

In this sample, this clonotype turned up many times. V and J are TRBV11-3 and TRBJ1-1, with no clear D. This CDR3 has 15 amino acids. Germline CDR1 and CDR2: SGHNT and YENEEA. The ends were cut back, 0 bases at V and 0 bases at J, with 8 bases in the middle. The DNA for the CDR3 is TGTGCCAGCAGCTTAGATGGCAGGATGAACACTGAAGCTTTCTTT. It yields the protein CASSLDGRMNTEAFF. Using reference TRBV11-3 and TRBJ1-1 for the parts outside the CDR3, the full variable domain is EAGVVQSPRYKIIEKKQPVAFWCNPISGHNTLYWYLQNLGQGPELLIRYENEEAVDDSQLPKDRFSAERLKGVDSTLKIQPAELGDSAVYLCASSLDGRMNTEAFFGQGTRLTVV.

The chain has TRBV27 and TRBJ2-5; no reliable D call. Germline V gene lookup returns CDR1 MNHEY and CDR2 SMNVEV (reference sequence). CDR3 length equals 13 residues. V dropped 1 base and J dropped 2 bases, with 5 bases sitting between them. The CDR3, as DNA: TGTGCCAGCAGTTTATTTGCACAAGAGACCCAGTACTTC. This gives the protein CASSLFAQETQYF.

This clonotype was recorded many times. The rearrangement joins TRBV6-4 to TRBJ1-5; 10 bases agree with TRBD1. The CDR3 loop spans 17 amino acids. Trimming at V came to 6 bases and at J to 0 bases, leaving 8 bases not matched to a gene. CDR1 and CDR2 (germline): MRHNA, SNTAGT. The chain's CDR3 is CASRPGQGGSSNQPQHF. DNA for the CDR3: TGTGCCAGCAGGCCCGGACAGGGGGGAAGTAGCAATCAGCCCCAGCATTTT.

This clonotype was picked up many times. The chain employs TRBV30 and TRBJ1-6; D is undetermined. The CDR3 has 14 residues. V gave up 0 bases and J gave up 8 bases, with 11 bases separating them. Germline CDR1 is GTSNPN and CDR2 is SVGIG (reference sequence). CDR3 region: CAWSVLPRDSPLHF. CDR3 DNA sequence: TGTGCCTGGAGTGTACTTCCGAGGGATTCACCCCTCCACTTT. The complete variable domain, with remaining parts taken from reference TRBV30 and TRBJ1-6, reads SQTIHQWPATLVQPVGSPLSLECTVEGTSNPNLYWYRQAAGRGLQLLFYSVGIGQISSEVPQNLSASRPQDRQFILSSKKLLLSDSGFYLCAWSVLPRDSPLHFGNGTRLTVT.

This clonotype appeared many times. The chain joins TRBV4-1 to TRBJ2-5, with TRBD2 matching 7 bases. Germline assignment: CDR1 MGHRA and CDR2 YSYEKL. The V and J ends lost 4 bases and 1 base, in that order; junction bases with no gene match: 6. The CDR3 is 15 amino acids. CDR3 loop: CASSPVGGIQETQYF. In DNA form, the CDR3 reads TGCGCCAGCAGCCCGGTCGGGGGGATCCAAGAGACCCAGTACTTC.

This clonotype was recorded at least ten times. The V and J genes are TRBV6-5 and TRBJ2-7, with D maybe TRBD2 (6 bases). CDR1 is MNHEY, CDR2 SVGAGI, per germline. The CDR3 loop spans 16 amino acids. With 0 bases removed from V and 3 bases from J, the gap between germline ends came to 15 bases. The CDR3 region is CASSYSGGASFYEQYF. The DNA for the CDR3 is TGTGCCAGCAGTTACTCTGGCGGGGCCTCCTTCTACGAGCAGTACTTC.

This clonotype occurred many times. V and J are TRBV19 and TRBJ2-2, with D possibly TRBD2 on 6 matching bases. Trimming stripped 4 bases from V and 2 bases from J, with 8 bases between. This CDR3 is 14 amino acids long. Germline V lookup: CDR1 LNHDA, CDR2 SQIVND (reference sequence). The CDR3 region has the DNA TGTGCCAGTAGTACGGGGGTTAACACCGGGGAGCTGTTTTTT. Amino acids: CASSTGVNTGELFF. Based on the CDR3 plus reference TRBV19 and TRBJ2-2, the full variable domain is DGGITQSPKYLFRKEGQNVTLSCEQNLNHDAMYWYRQDPGQGLRLIYYSQIVNDFQKGDIAEGYSVSREKKESFPLTVTSAQKNPTAFYLCASSTGVNTGELFFGEGSRLTVL.

Note on this clonotype: Lacking the conserved final phenylalanine or tryptophan, this CDR3 likely reflects a read error. In nucleotides, the CDR3 is TGTGCCACCTCGCCCGGGAATCAGCCCCAGCATCTT. It is translated as CATSPGNQPQHL. V is TRBV12-3 or TRBV12-4 and J is TRBJ1-5, with D hard to call. V was trimmed by 10 bases and J by 4 bases, leaving 11 bases between them. The CDR3 runs 12 residues.

V usage is TRBV11-2 and J usage is TRBJ1-2; D may be TRBD1 (5 bases). CDR1 and CDR2 from the germline V gene are SGHAT and FQNNGV. V gave up 5 bases and J gave up 3 bases, with 16 bases separating them. The CDR3 is made up of 15 amino acids. CDR3 in amino acids: CASSPAPGWDYGYTF. DNA for the CDR3: TGTGCCAGCAGCCCCGCTCCAGGGTGGGACTATGGCTACACCTTC.

In its sample, this clonotype was seen many times. The gene calls are TRBV11-3 and TRBJ2-7; D gene unclear. The V and J ends lost 5 bases and 4 bases respectively, with 9 bases between them. This CDR3 region has 12 residues. Germline V gives CDR1 SGHNT, CDR2 YENEEA. The CDR3 nucleotides are TGTGCCAGCAGCGTAACTGATTACGAGCAGTACTTC. It translates to CASSVTDYEQYF.

The sample holds many counts of this clonotype. The chain combines TRBV9 with TRBJ2-7; 7 bases match TRBD2. This CDR3 spans 15 amino acids. With 4 bases clipped from V and 0 bases from J, the junction kept 7 bases outside the gene matches. Germline loops: CDR1 SGDLS, CDR2 YYNGEE. The CDR3 DNA is TGTGCCAGCAGCCCTCGGGGGGATGGCTCCTACGAGCAGTACTTC. Its translation: CASSPRGDGSYEQYF. Based on the CDR3 plus reference TRBV9 and TRBJ2-7, the full variable domain is DSGVTQTPKHLITATGQRVTLRCSPRSGDLSVYWYQQSLDQGLQFLIQYYNGEERAKGNILERFSAQQFPDLHSELNLSSLELGDSALYFCASSPRGDGSYEQYFGPGTRLTVT.

This chain connects TRBV7-8 to TRBJ1-2, with 10 bases matching TRBD1. The CDR3 runs to 14 residues. The ends lost 5 bases at V and 8 bases at J; junction bases unmatched: 8. The germline V gene encodes CDR1 SGHVS and CDR2 FQNEAQ. In DNA form, the CDR3 reads TGTGCCAGCAGCCCAGACAGGGGGCGTGAAGGCTACACCTTC. Translating gives CASSPDRGREGYTF.

The chain employs TRBV7-8 and TRBJ1-6; D unclear. In germline, CDR1 is SGHVS, CDR2 FQNEAQ. With 5 bases removed from V and 10 bases from J, the gap between germline ends came to 15 bases. The CDR3 has 14 amino acids. CDR3 coding DNA: TGTGCCAGCAGCGTAGATGCAGGTGAATCACCCCTCCACTTT. Translated, it gives CASSVDAGESPLHF.

This clonotype was seen only a few times. V gene TRBV15 combines with J gene TRBJ2-4, with 7 positions matching TRBD1. The DNA end is a closer match to TRBJ2-5, so the J assignment may be wrong. CDR3 length: 15 amino acids. CDR1 and CDR2 (germline): LNHNV, YYDKDF (reference sequence). CDR3 in DNA: TGTGCCACCAGCAGCCCCCGGGACAGAACAGAGACCCAGTACTTC. Translating it yields CATSSPRDRTETQYF.

The sample holds many counts of this clonotype. The rearrangement uses TRBV10-2 and TRBJ2-5; D is perhaps TRBD1 or TRBD2 (5 bases each). The ends were cut back, 0 bases at V and 3 bases at J, with 11 bases in the middle. Germline V gene data show CDR1 as WSHSY and CDR2 as SAAADI. The CDR3 has 15 residues. CDR3 in DNA: TGCGCCAGCAGTGAGTCGTACCGGGACGAAGAGACCCAGTACTTC. The encoded protein is CASSESYRDEETQYF.

This clonotype was recorded at least ten times. V is TRBV12-3 or TRBV12-4 and J is TRBJ2-2; D uncertain. CDR3 size: 13 residues. V lost 5 bases and J lost 7, with 11 bases in between. CDR3: CASSTNYGGELFF. CDR3 bases: TGTGCCAGCAGTACCAACTACGGCGGGGAGCTGTTTTTT.